Below are 19 T cell receptor beta chains sequenced from a single sample in a study of blood T cell repertoires in COVID-19. The data were produced by immunoSEQ multiplex PCR, yet TCRdb's version contains in-frame clones alone and is incomplete. This repertoire shows about 330,000 clones, approximately 90% found once; its top ten account for roughly 4%. Sequencing was done on a sample of peripheral blood. The receptors originated from a woman aged 45-60 years with active or convalescent COVID-19.

The CDR3 here is CASSTRLAGYEQYF. In DNA, the CDR3 is TGTGCCAGCAGTACCCGACTAGCGGGCTACGAGCAGTACTTC. The rearrangement uses TRBV27 and TRBJ2-7, with TRBD2 matching over 10 bases. CDR1 is MNHEY and CDR2 is SMNVEV in the germline V gene (reference sequence). V was clipped by 5 bases and J by 3 bases; unmatched bases: 4. The CDR3 sequence is 14 residues long.

The rearrangement uses TRBV28 and TRBJ1-5; a weak D match, TRBD1 (6 bases). The CDR3 is made up of 15 amino acids. Trimming took 6 bases from V and 0 from J, leaving 12 bases between them. Looked up from germline, CDR1 is MDHEN and CDR2 is SYDVKM. This CDR3 reads CASRMTGYSNQPQHF. The CDR3, as DNA: TGTGCCAGCAGAATGACAGGCTATAGCAATCAGCCCCAGCATTTT. The variable domain in full, completed from reference TRBV28 and TRBJ1-5, reads DVKVTQSSRYLVKRTGEKVFLECVQDMDHENMFWYRQDPGLGLRLIYFSYDVKMKEKGDIPEGYSVSREKKERFSLILESASTNQTSMYLCASRMTGYSNQPQHFGDGTRLSIL.

This chain uses TRBV3-1 (or the pseudogene TRBV3-2) with TRBJ2-7; maybe TRBD2 (6 bases). The CDR3 covers 16 residues. The V end lost 1 base, the J end lost 0 bases, and 13 bases lay between the germline ends. CDR1 is LGHDT, CDR2 YNNKEL, per germline (reference sequence). The CDR3 DNA reads TGTGCCAGCAGCCAAGTAGGTGGGAGGCACTCCTACGAGCAGTACTTC. Translated: CASSQVGGRHSYEQYF.

The chain has TRBV7-9 and TRBJ1-2; TRBD1 agrees at 9 bases. The germline V gene encodes CDR1 SEHNR and CDR2 FQNEAQ (reference sequence). The CDR3 sequence is 13 residues long. V lost 5 bases to trimming and J lost 7 bases; unmatched junction nucleotides: 5. The CDR3: CASSPDRGGGYTF. Here the CDR3 DNA reads TGTGCCAGCAGCCCTGACAGGGGGGGTGGCTACACCTTC.

Note on this clone: No conserved phenylalanine or tryptophan is present at the end of the CDR3, so a read error is the likely explanation. No DNA is shown, since the ends of the CDR3 on it are uncertain; the CDR3 is the one TCRdb lists. This sequence joins TRBV7-9 and TRBJ2-7; the D call in the table, TRBD1, was not verified against the DNA. Germline V CDR1 and CDR2: SEHNR, FQNEAQ (reference sequence). Ends included, the CDR3 has 12 residues. The CDR3 protein is CASSKKGQEPVL.

The genes are TRBV21-1 and TRBJ1-4; TRBD1 is taken as the D call from the table, unchecked against the DNA. TRBV21-1 is recorded as a pseudogene. This CDR3 contains 13 residues. CDR3 nucleotides: TGTGCCAGTTCGTACAGTCTGGATGAAAAACTGTTTTTT. Amino acid sequence: CASSYSLDEKLFF.

The V and J genes are TRBV3-1 (or the pseudogene TRBV3-2) and TRBJ1-2; maybe TRBD1 (6 bases). This CDR3 spans 14 amino acids. Germline-derived CDR1 and CDR2 are LGHDT and YNNKEL (reference sequence). V was cut by 8 bases and J by 2 bases, with 15 bases left in between. CDR3 nucleotide sequence: TGTGCCAGCTCTCCCCGGGGGGGCAACTATGGCTACACCTTC. Encoded protein: CASSPRGGNYGYTF.

J is TRBJ2-2 and V is TRBV5-1; 11 nucleotides align to TRBD1. This CDR3 has 17 amino acids. Per the germline V gene, CDR1 is SGHRS and CDR2 is YFSETQ. The J segment lost 5 bases and the V segment lost 4 bases, leaving 10 bases of the junction unmatched. This CDR3 reads CASSPSGQGAGTGELFF. DNA of the CDR3: TGCGCCAGCAGCCCCTCAGGACAGGGGGCAGGTACCGGGGAGCTGTTTTTT.

The gene calls are TRBV5-1 and TRBJ1-3; D is unresolved. Germline CDR1 SGHRS, CDR2 YFSETQ. Trimming left V 4 bases short and J 0 bases short, with 11 bases between. The CDR3 loop spans 15 amino acids. In DNA form, the CDR3 reads TGCGCCAGCAGCCTGGACGGTGACTCTGGAAACACCATATATTTT. Translating gives CASSLDGDSGNTIYF.

The chain links TRBV19 to TRBJ1-3; D is unresolved. Trimming removed 5 bases from V and 4 bases from J, with 9 bases in between. This CDR3 region has 13 residues. Germline V gene sequence: CDR1 LNHDA, CDR2 SQIVND (reference sequence). The CDR3 reads CASSLGRGNTIYF. The CDR3, as DNA: TGTGCCAGTAGTCTTGGCCGAGGAAACACCATATATTTT.

V usage is TRBV11-2 and J usage is TRBJ2-5, with TRBD1 matching 7 bases. The germline V gene has CDR1 SGHAT and CDR2 FQNNGV. The CDR3 is 15 amino acids. Trimming took 4 bases from V and 1 from J; bases not matched to a gene: 6. The CDR3 reads CASSWYRDSQETQYF. CDR3 sequence (DNA): TGTGCCAGCAGCTGGTACCGGGACAGCCAAGAGACCCAGTACTTC.

This chain uses TRBV5-1 with TRBJ2-3; D unresolved. The germline gives CDR1 SGHRS, CDR2 YFSETQ. V lost 0 bases and J 0 bases, leaving 11 bases between the germline ends. The CDR3 is 16 residues long. Written as DNA, the CDR3 is TGCGCCAGCAGCTTGGTTAGCCGCCCTAGCACAGATACGCAGTATTTT. It encodes CASSLVSRPSTDTQYF.

The V gene is TRBV7-2, the J gene TRBJ1-5; TRBD1 matches 8 bases. This CDR3 contains 15 residues. After removal of 5 bases from V and 2 bases from J, the junction contained 5 bases not matched to a gene. CDR1 and CDR2 (germline): SGHTA, FQGNSA. The DNA for the CDR3 is TGTGCCAGCAGCGTTGAGACAGGGGGCAATCAGCCCCAGCATTTT. Its translation: CASSVETGGNQPQHF.

V and J are TRBV4-3 and TRBJ1-1; unclear D gene. The CDR3 runs 15 residues. Germline CDR1 reads LGHNA; CDR2 reads YSLEER. The V gene lost 0 bases and the J gene lost 4 bases, with 12 bases spanning the gap. CDR3 in amino acids: CASSQDGGPSTEAFF. The CDR3 DNA follows: TGCGCCAGCAGCCAAGATGGAGGACCGAGCACTGAAGCTTTCTTT.

This clone was seen more than once but under ten times. This chain links TRBV3-1 (or the pseudogene TRBV3-2) with TRBJ2-2; 10 bases are shared with TRBD2. The CDR3 extends over 16 amino acids. Germline trimming cut 4 bases from V and 2 bases from J; bases unmatched to any gene: 4. Germline-derived CDR1 and CDR2 are LGHDT and YNNKEL (reference sequence). The CDR3 DNA follows: TGTGCCAGCAGCCGAACTAGCGGGGTAAACACCGGGGAGCTGTTTTTT. Translated, it gives CASSRTSGVNTGELFF.

The rearrangement joins TRBV20-1 to TRBJ2-7, with unresolved D. The CDR3 loop spans 11 amino acids. The germline V gene encodes CDR1 DFQATT and CDR2 SNEGSKA (reference sequence). Trimming took 3 bases from V and 6 from J, leaving 9 bases between them. This CDR3 is CSASENSEQYF. CDR3 DNA: TGCAGTGCTAGCGAGAACAGCGAGCAGTACTTC.

The chain combines TRBV6-4 with TRBJ2-7, with D maybe TRBD1 (6 bases). The CDR3 length is 14 residues. The germline V gene has CDR1 MRHNA and CDR2 SNTAGT. V dropped 5 bases and J dropped 1 base, with 12 bases sitting between them. For the CDR3, the DNA is TGTGCCAGCAGTCCACAGGGATGGTCCTACGAGCAGTACTTC. Its protein is CASSPQGWSYEQYF.

The rearrangement links TRBV7-3 to TRBJ1-1, with TRBD1 identical over 7 bases. This CDR3 has 14 amino acids. Germline V gives CDR1 SGHTA, CDR2 FQGTGA. The junction had 4 bases not matched to a gene; V was cut back by 5 bases and J by 1 base. The CDR3 DNA sequence: TGTGCCAGCAGCATTGGGACAGCGAACACTGAAGCTTTCTTT. This sequence encodes CASSIGTANTEAFF.

In DNA, the CDR3 is TGTGCCAGCAGTACTATAGGCGACTATGGCTACACCTTC. Translating it yields CASSTIGDYGYTF. The chain couples TRBV25-1 to TRBJ1-2; D is unresolved. Deletions cut 5 bases from V and 3 bases from J, with 10 bases between. This CDR3 is 13 amino acids long. The germline CDR1 and CDR2 sequences are MGHDK and SYGVNS.